This T cell receptor beta chain was recorded in a study of Graves' ophthalmopathy and Graves' hyperthyroidism. At the level of the study: If no ophthalmopathy appeared within 18 months of follow-up, hyperthyroidism was termed stable.

Other autoimmune disease, uncontrolled infection, pregnancy and lactation led to exclusion. V lost 0 bases, J lost 8 bases, and 9 bases lay in between. The germline V gene encodes CDR1 SGHRS and CDR2 YFSETQ. This CDR3 spans 14 amino acids. The table lists this clonotype with many counts. Antigen unknown. Study observations and caveats: Blood was where most expanded thyroid clonotypes above 0.001 frequency also turned up.

TCR beta CDR3 amplification used RNA transcripts. HTBI primers served in a first-round RT-PCR, which a second-round multiplex PCR followed. TCRdb recomputed calls from the multiplex PCR reads with MiXCR, one row per CDR3 protein. Of around 1.1 million distinct CDR3 sequences in the sample, about two fifths were seen once. The sample consisted of peripheral blood or thyroid tissue (not recorded which). This clonotype was sampled from an adult man with Graves' hyperthyroidism. This sequence joins TRBV5-1 and TRBJ1-6; D is possibly TRBD1 (5 bases). The CDR3 region is CASSLVGQDSPLHF. The DNA for the CDR3 is TGCGCCAGCAGCTTGGTGGGGCAGGATTCACCCCTCCACTTT.